A single sample gave rise to the 23 T cell receptor beta chains below, sequenced in a study of blood T cell repertoires in COVID-19. Clones were read by immunoSEQ multiplex PCR, and TCRdb kept only the in-frame ones, dropping some. The sample shows 250,000 to 300,000 clones, 90% of them seen only once. Input material: PBMCs or T cells enriched from blood (not recorded which). The receptors derive from a woman between 25 and 40 years old who had recovered from COVID-19.

This chain joins TRBV10-3 and TRBJ1-1; D possibly corresponds to TRBD1 (6 bases). The length of the CDR3 is 14 residues. The germline CDR1 and CDR2 sequences are ENHRY and SYGVKD. The V end lost 2 bases, the J end lost 1 base, and 8 bases lay between the germline ends. This CDR3 reads CAISEAGANTEAFF. In DNA, the CDR3 is TGTGCCATCAGTGAGGCAGGGGCGAACACTGAAGCTTTCTTT.

This clone was seen once. The V gene is TRBV7-2, the J gene TRBJ1-2; 10 bases fit TRBD1. This CDR3 is built from 15 residues. The germline gives CDR1 SGHTA, CDR2 FQGNSA. The junction had 10 bases not matched to a gene; V was cut back by 4 bases and J by 8 bases. CDR3 coding DNA: TGTGCCAGCAGCTCCGCCACCGGGACAGGGGTCGGCTACACCTTC. As protein: CASSSATGTGVGYTF.

The chain employs TRBV19 and TRBJ1-5; weak D call: TRBD1 (6 bases). The CDR3 covers 17 residues. Between the trimmed V and J ends, which lost 0 bases and 4 bases, there was a span of 16 bases. Germline CDR1 LNHDA, CDR2 SQIVND (reference sequence). This CDR3 reads CASSIDRGQKENQPQHF. Here the CDR3 DNA reads TGTGCCAGTAGTATAGATCGAGGACAGAAAGAAAATCAGCCCCAGCATTTT.

J is TRBJ2-7 and V is TRBV11-3; TRBD1 matches 10 bases. V lost 4 bases and J lost 5; bases outside the gene matches: 2. Germline V gene lookup returns CDR1 SGHNT and CDR2 YENEEA. There are 13 residues in the CDR3. Here the CDR3 reads CASSSGQGNEQYF. The CDR3 DNA is TGTGCCAGCAGCTCGGGACAGGGGAACGAGCAGTACTTC. Supplemented by reference TRBV11-3 and TRBJ2-7, the full variable domain reads EAGVVQSPRYKIIEKKQPVAFWCNPISGHNTLYWYLQNLGQGPELLIRYENEEAVDDSQLPKDRFSAERLKGVDSTLKIQPAELGDSAVYLCASSSGQGNEQYFGPGTRLTVT.

The chain couples TRBV11-1 to TRBJ1-1; 7 bases fit TRBD1. The CDR3 totals 13 residues. V was pared by 5 bases and J by 8 bases, with 8 bases of the junction left unmatched. Germline V gene lookup returns CDR1 SGHAT and CDR2 FQDESV (reference sequence). The CDR3 sequence: CASSPRRDSEAFF. CDR3 DNA: TGTGCCAGCAGCCCCCGCCGGGACAGCGAAGCTTTCTTT. Full variable domain (remainder filled in from reference TRBV11-1 and TRBJ1-1): EAEVAQSPRYKITEKSQAVAFWCDPISGHATLYWYRQILGQGPELLVQFQDESVVDDSQLPKDRFSAERLKGVDSTLKIQPAELGDSAMYLCASSPRRDSEAFFGQGTRLTVV.

The chain has TRBV7-3 and TRBJ2-1; TRBD1 aligns across 8 bases. The germline gives CDR1 SGHTA, CDR2 FQGTGA. V gave up 5 bases and J gave up 3 bases; unmatched junction bases: 9. The CDR3 spans 16 residues. Written as DNA, the CDR3 is TGTGCCAGCAGCACCCAAGGACAGGGTGTCTACAATGAGCAGTTCTTC. Protein: CASSTQGQGVYNEQFF.

The V gene is TRBV11-2, the J gene TRBJ2-7; 7 bases align to TRBD1. The germline CDR1 and CDR2 sequences are SGHAT and FQNNGV. The CDR3 spans 14 residues. Trimming cost V 5 bases and J 3 bases; bases outside gene matches: 7. Here the CDR3 DNA reads TGTGCCAGCAGCGTCAACCGGGACAGCTACGAGCAGTACTTC. It encodes CASSVNRDSYEQYF.

The rearrangement links TRBV13 to TRBJ2-7; TRBD2 matches at 12 bases. With V trimmed by 2 bases and J by 2 bases, 7 bases remained unmatched. This CDR3 spans 17 amino acids. Germline V gene sequence: CDR1 PRHDT, CDR2 FYEKMQ (reference sequence). Here the CDR3 DNA reads TGTGCCAGCAGCTTATGGGCTAGCGGGAGGGTAACCTACGAGCAGTACTTC. This sequence encodes CASSLWASGRVTYEQYF.

CDR3 nucleotides: TGCGCCAGCAGCTTCGGTTTCGGGGCGAGGGGGCTCTATGGCTACACCTTC. Translation gives CASSFGFGARGLYGYTF. This chain links TRBV5-1 with TRBJ1-2, with TRBD1 matching 7 bases. V was pared by 2 bases and J by 4 bases, with 14 bases of the junction left unmatched. The CDR3 sequence is 17 residues long. Germline CDR1 SGHRS, CDR2 YFSETQ.

The chain uses TRBV5-1 and TRBJ2-1, with 14 positions matching TRBD2. The V and J ends lost 0 bases and 5 bases, in that order; junction bases with no gene match: 4. Germline CDR1 reads SGHRS; CDR2 reads YFSETQ. This CDR3 comprises 17 residues. CDR3 bases: TGCGCCAGCAGCTTGGGACTAGCGGGAGGGAGGGACAATGAGCAGTTCTTC. Translation: CASSLGLAGGRDNEQFF.

The V gene is TRBV6-1, the J gene TRBJ2-3; 11 nucleotides line up with TRBD1. J lost 5 bases, V lost 4 bases, and 8 bases had no gene match. The CDR3 is 16 residues long. The germline CDR1 and CDR2 sequences are MNHNS and SASEGT. CDR3 nucleotides: TGTGCCAGCAGTGCCATCGGACAGGGGGCAGGAGATACGCAGTATTTT. Its protein product is CASSAIGQGAGDTQYF.

There are a few counts of this clone. This chain connects TRBV7-2 to TRBJ1-1; the D gene is possibly TRBD1 (6 bases). This CDR3 spans 14 amino acids. Germline V gives CDR1 SGHTA, CDR2 FQGNSA. V shed 5 bases and J shed 3 bases, with 13 bases lying between them. The CDR3 sequence is CASSTRAGDTEAFF. As DNA, the CDR3 is TGTGCCAGCAGCACACGAGCAGGGGACACTGAAGCTTTCTTT.

The rearrangement links TRBV19 to TRBJ2-1, with 15 nucleotides matching TRBD2. The CDR3 runs 19 residues. CDR1 is LNHDA, CDR2 SQIVND, per germline (reference sequence). The V and J ends lost 2 bases and 0 bases, in that order; junction bases with no gene match: 5. CDR3 nucleotides: TGTGCCAGTAGTATATTCGGGACTAGCGGGAGGAGCTCCTACAATGAGCAGTTCTTC. It specifies CASSIFGTSGRSSYNEQFF.

The chain combines TRBV7-2 with TRBJ1-6, with 8 bases that match TRBD1. CDR1 and CDR2 (germline): SGHTA, FQGNSA. Trimming removed 5 bases from V and 5 bases from J; junction bases left unmatched: 5. The CDR3 extends over 15 amino acids. The CDR3 DNA follows: TGTGCCAGCAGCGCCTCGACAGGGGATAATTCACCCCTCCACTTT. It translates to CASSASTGDNSPLHF.

The chain carries TRBV6-5 and TRBJ2-7; TRBD2 might be the D (6 bases). The CDR3 has 13 residues. Trimming removed 6 bases at V and 3 bases at J, with 12 bases between. Germline CDR1 MNHEY, CDR2 SVGAGI. Written as DNA, the CDR3 is TGTGCCAGCAGACGAGGACTATTCTACGAGCAGTACTTC. This encodes CASRRGLFYEQYF.

The CDR3: CASSPGTGKNSFLTGELFF. DNA of the CDR3: TGTGCCAGCAGCCCCGGGACAGGCAAAAATTCCTTTTTAACCGGGGAGCTGTTTTTT. V is TRBV7-3 and J is TRBJ2-2; TRBD1 agrees at 8 bases. This CDR3 region has 19 residues. Germline CDR1 is SGHTA and CDR2 is FQGTGA. The V and J ends lost 5 bases and 5 bases, in that order; junction bases with no gene match: 19.

The gene calls are TRBV29-1 and TRBJ1-4, with unresolved D. Per the germline V gene, CDR1 is SQVTM and CDR2 is ANQGSEA. This CDR3 is built from 13 residues. Between the trimmed V and J ends, which lost 4 bases and 1 base, there was a span of 7 bases. DNA of the CDR3: TGCAGCGTTGGCGAGGGAACTAATGAAAAACTGTTTTTT. As protein: CSVGEGTNEKLFF.

For this clone: The sample carries other DNA sequences with the same CDR3. This chain connects TRBV28 to TRBJ1-2; a possible D gene is TRBD1 (6 bases). V lost 1 base and J lost 4, with 7 bases in between. The V gene's germline CDR1 is MDHEN and CDR2 SYDVKM. There are 13 residues in the CDR3. CDR3 DNA: TGTGCCAGCAGTTTATTAGGGGGCTATGGCTACACCTTC. Its protein product is CASSLLGGYGYTF.

This clone is a singleton in its sample. V and J are TRBV29-1 and TRBJ2-2, with 8 bases aligning to TRBD1. Trimming took 6 bases from V and 7 from J; bases not matched to a gene: 10. The CDR3 extends over 14 amino acids. Germline CDR1 and CDR2: SQVTM and ANQGSEA. CDR3 loop: CSVYDRGSGGELFF. The CDR3, as DNA: TGCAGCGTATACGACAGGGGAAGTGGCGGGGAGCTGTTTTTT.

The gene calls are TRBV5-4 and TRBJ2-7, with D possibly matching TRBD1 (5 bases). From germline, CDR1 is SGHNT and CDR2 YYREEE (reference sequence). The germline V and J ends were trimmed by 8 bases and 6 bases, with 21 bases remaining between them. The CDR3 consists of 14 residues. The CDR3 DNA follows: TGTGCCAGTTTTTCGATGGGCCAAAGGGGCGAGCAGTACTTC. Translation: CASFSMGQRGEQYF.

In DNA form, the CDR3 reads TGCGCCAGCAGCTTGGCGCTAGCGGGAGGCCCCTACGAGCAGTACTTC. It translates to CASSLALAGGPYEQYF. J is TRBJ2-7 and V is TRBV5-1, with 11 nucleotides matching TRBD2. Germline CDR1 is SGHRS and CDR2 is YFSETQ. With V trimmed by 0 bases and J by 2 bases, 4 bases remained unmatched. The CDR3 spans 16 residues.

This clone was detected once. The chain links TRBV4-1 to TRBJ2-3; the D gene is possibly TRBD1 (6 bases). The CDR3 has 14 amino acids. Germline CDR1 is MGHRA and CDR2 is YSYEKL. V lost 5 bases, J lost 0 bases, and 9 bases lay in between. The CDR3 loop is CASSSGVSTDTQYF. The DNA for the CDR3 is TGCGCCAGCAGCTCAGGGGTGAGCACAGATACGCAGTATTTT.

The chain carries TRBV6-2 or TRBV6-3 and TRBJ1-2; TRBD1 matches 7 bases. V lost 4 bases and J lost 4; bases outside the gene matches: 6. Germline CDR1 and CDR2: MNHEY and SVGEGT. This CDR3 has 14 residues. In DNA, the CDR3 is TGTGCCAGCAGTTTTTGGGACAGTATCTATGGCTACACCTTC. Its protein is CASSFWDSIYGYTF.